Below, one T cell receptor (beta chain) is given with its context. Its antigen is currently unknown. This entry belongs to a study of T-cell memory formation after mild COVID-19. For the study at large: Largely donor-specific TCR clusters were found. Study-level findings and limits: A subset of responding clones appeared in pre-infection memory, suggesting cross-reactive memory joined. Those CD4+ clones that contracted were mainly in CM and EM (CD8+ ones in EMRA).

Germline trimming cut 8 bases from V and 7 bases from J; bases unmatched to any gene: 6. Germline assignment: CDR1 SQVTM and CDR2 ANQGSEA. This CDR3 is 12 amino acids long. Employing constant-segment primers, 5'RACE generated TCR alpha and TCR beta cDNA libraries bearing sample barcodes and UMIs. One entry per CDR3 protein, called by TCRdb with MiXCR from the 5' RACE reads. Among around 310,000 distinct CDR3 sequences listed, about 16% were seen once. V and J are TRBV29-1 and TRBJ2-7; 12 bases agree with TRBD1. The sequence came from a young man who had mild COVID-19 (a few samples of this study predate the infection). Cell type and time point are not known. Sequencing used PBMCs or a T cell subset sorted from them (not recorded which). The CDR3 DNA reads as TGCAGCTTTGGGGACAGGGGGCGAGAGCAGTACTTC. Protein sequence: CSFGDRGREQYF.